The rows below give T cell receptor beta chains drawn from one sample of a study of vaccination and CD4 T cells after COVID-19. Their antigen targets remain unknown. A single record per CDR3 protein comes from TCRdb applying MiXCR to the PCR reads. The table lists about 13,000 distinct CDR3 sequences, about 50% of them singletons. The sequenced material came from CD4+ T cells from blood, cultured in vitro. These receptors originate from a human donor who had recovered from COVID-19. CDR3s include the opening cysteine and the closing phenylalanine or tryptophan. A D gene is named only where the DNA matches it firmly. Clone size is not always given. Where it is, it says once, few, many or a class for expanded clones.

abundance: .
d_gene: TRBD1
v_gene: TRBV7-3
j_gene: TRBJ2-5
CDR3aa: CASSLEVGGRGRETQYF
CDR3nt: TGTGCCAGCAGCTTAGAAGTGGGAGGCAGGGGGCGGGAGACCCAGTACTTC

abundance: .
d_gene: TRBD2
v_gene: TRBV6-2/TRBV6-3
j_gene: TRBJ2-3
CDR3aa: CASKGLLGDTQYF
CDR3nt: TGTGCCAGCAAGGGACTACTAGGAGATACGCAGTATTTT

abundance: .
d_gene: TRBD1
v_gene: TRBV20-1
j_gene: TRBJ1-5
CDR3aa: CSARALARGLKQPQHF
CDR3nt: TGCAGTGCTAGAGCCCTGGCCAGGGGGCTCAAACAGCCCCAGCATTTT

abundance: few
d_gene: .
v_gene: TRBV11-2
j_gene: TRBJ2-5
CDR3aa: CASSFQGLRDGTQYF
CDR3nt: TGTGCCAGCAGCTTTCAGGGGTTAAGAGACGGGACCCAGTACTTC

abundance: .
d_gene: TRBD1
v_gene: TRBV5-1
j_gene: TRBJ1-1
CDR3aa: CASSLTGGEGTEAFF
CDR3nt: TGCGCCAGCAGCCTAACAGGGGGCGAGGGCACTGAAGCTTTCTTT

abundance: .
d_gene: TRBD1
v_gene: TRBV5-1
j_gene: TRBJ1-1
CDR3aa: CASTKEGARPTEAFF
CDR3nt: TGCGCCAGCACGAAGGAGGGGGCGCGCCCCACTGAAGCTTTCTTT

abundance: .
d_gene: .
v_gene: TRBV6-4
j_gene: TRBJ2-1
CDR3aa: CASSDSASDYNEQFF
CDR3nt: TGTGCCAGCAGTGACTCGGCTAGCGACTACAATGAGCAGTTCTTC

abundance: .
d_gene: .
v_gene: TRBV20-1
j_gene: TRBJ2-3
CDR3aa: CSALAVSTDTQYF
CDR3nt: TGCAGTGCTTTAGCGGTTAGCACAGATACGCAGTATTTT

abundance: .
d_gene: .
v_gene: TRBV28
j_gene: TRBJ2-5
CDR3aa: CASSLGKGTQYF
CDR3nt: TGTGCCAGCAGTTTGGGAAAGGGGACCCAGTACTTC

abundance: .
d_gene: TRBD2
v_gene: TRBV7-2
j_gene: TRBJ2-5
CDR3aa: CASSLRLAGKETQYF
CDR3nt: TGTGCCAGCAGCTTAAGGCTAGCGGGAAAAGAGACCCAGTACTTC

abundance: .
d_gene: TRBD1
v_gene: TRBV2
j_gene: TRBJ1-5
CDR3aa: CASSRQGSNQPQHF
CDR3nt: TGTGCCAGCAGTAGACAGGGCAGCAATCAGCCCCAGCATTTT

abundance: .
d_gene: TRBD2
v_gene: TRBV6-1
j_gene: TRBJ2-3
CDR3aa: CASRPMPGTSGRGSTDTQYF
CDR3nt: TGTGCCAGCAGACCAATGCCCGGGACTAGCGGGAGAGGTAGCACAGATACGCAGTATTTT

abundance: .
d_gene: .
v_gene: TRBV5-4
j_gene: TRBJ2-1
CDR3aa: CASSLELNYNEQFF
CDR3nt: TGTGCCAGCAGCTTGGAACTTAACTACAATGAGCAGTTCTTC

abundance: once
d_gene: .
v_gene: TRBV7-2
j_gene: TRBJ2-1
CDR3aa: CASSLGQEPNEQFF
CDR3nt: TGTGCCAGCAGCTTAGGACAGGAACCCAATGAGCAGTTCTTC

abundance: .
d_gene: .
v_gene: TRBV7-8
j_gene: TRBJ2-7
CDR3aa: CASSLRSESYEQYF
CDR3nt: TGTGCCAGCAGCTTACGCAGCGAATCCTACGAGCAGTACTTC

abundance: once
d_gene: .
v_gene: TRBV30
j_gene: TRBJ1-6
CDR3aa: CAWSDGRNSPLHF
CDR3nt: TGTGCCTGGAGTGACGGCCGAAATTCACCCCTCCACTTT

abundance: few
d_gene: TRBD1
v_gene: TRBV6-2/TRBV6-3
j_gene: TRBJ1-1
CDR3aa: CASSSGTALNTEAFF
CDR3nt: TGTGCCAGCAGTTCCGGGACAGCCTTGAACACTGAAGCTTTCTTT

abundance: .
d_gene: .
v_gene: TRBV10-3
j_gene: TRBJ2-7
CDR3aa: CAISDSGAKTYEQYF
CDR3nt: TGTGCCATCAGTGATTCTGGCGCGAAAACCTACGAGCAGTACTTC

abundance: few
d_gene: TRBD1
v_gene: TRBV6-4
j_gene: TRBJ1-1
CDR3aa: CASRDREGTEAFF
CDR3nt: TGTGCCAGCAGGGACAGGGAGGGTACTGAAGCTTTCTTT

abundance: .
d_gene: .
v_gene: TRBV4-3
j_gene: TRBJ1-2
CDR3aa: CASSPAFSGSGYTF
CDR3nt: TGCGCCAGCAGCCCGGCCTTCTCGGGGAGTGGCTACACCTTC

abundance: .
d_gene: .
v_gene: TRBV7-9
j_gene: TRBJ2-1
CDR3aa: CASSLGESYNEQFF
CDR3nt: TGTGCCAGCAGCTTAGGGGAGTCCTACAATGAGCAGTTCTTC